Shown below are 31 T cell receptor beta chains from a single sample sequenced in a study of T cell changes during pregnancy in multiple sclerosis. TCRdb keeps only in-frame clones here, not all; method: immunoSEQ multiplex PCR. The table records about 50,000 clones, about 90% of them present only once. The sequenced sample was CD4+ T cells from peripheral blood mononuclear cells, obtained in the second trimester of pregnancy. Receptors were obtained from a female donor with multiple sclerosis, enrolled in a pregnancy study.

This clone was observed once. This chain uses TRBV5-5 with TRBJ1-2; 10 nucleotides line up with TRBD1. CDR1 and CDR2 from the germline V gene are SGHKS and YYEKEE (reference sequence). The CDR3 sequence is 18 residues long. Losses at the gene ends were 0 bases for V and 6 bases for J; bases not matched to a gene: 14. CDR3 bases: TGTGCCAGCAGCTTGGCCCAAACGACAGGGGGCGGGGTTGATGGCTACACCTTC. Its protein product is CASSLAQTTGGGVDGYTF.

The CDR3, as DNA: TGTGCCAGCAGCTTAGCGGGACTAGCGGGGGTCTACGAGCAGTACTTC. Its translation: CASSLAGLAGVYEQYF. The chain employs TRBV11-2 and TRBJ2-7; 14 positions agree with TRBD2. J gave up 3 bases and V 1 base, and 2 bases lay outside the gene matches. This CDR3 spans 16 amino acids. Germline CDR1 SGHAT, CDR2 FQNNGV.

V usage is TRBV29-1 and J usage is TRBJ1-2, with TRBD1 matching 7 bases. V lost 6 bases, J lost 4 bases, and 8 bases stayed unmatched. The CDR3 is 13 residues long. Per the germline V gene, CDR1 is SQVTM and CDR2 is ANQGSEA. The CDR3 reads CSVIQGIPYGYTF. The DNA of the CDR3 is TGCAGCGTGATACAGGGGATCCCCTATGGCTACACCTTC.

The rearrangement joins TRBV28 to TRBJ2-3; D perhaps matches TRBD1 (5 bases). The germline V and J ends were trimmed by 9 bases and 2 bases, with 15 bases remaining between them. Germline CDR1 MDHEN, CDR2 SYDVKM. CDR3 length equals 14 residues. The CDR3 nucleotides read TGTGCCAGTAGACAGTTTCTCGTCACAGATACGCAGTATTTT. It specifies CASRQFLVTDTQYF.

The chain joins TRBV19 to TRBJ2-4, with D tentatively TRBD1 (5 bases). The CDR3 totals 19 residues. V lost 4 bases and J lost 3, with 25 bases in between. From germline, CDR1 is LNHDA and CDR2 SQIVND (reference sequence). CDR3 sequence reads: CASSTRFTGVDLRKNIQYF. The CDR3 DNA is TGTGCCAGTAGTACCAGATTTACAGGAGTGGATCTTCGCAAAAACATTCAGTACTTC.

This chain links TRBV27 with TRBJ1-5, with 8 bases matching TRBD1. The V gene's germline CDR1 is MNHEY and CDR2 SMNVEV (reference sequence). V was clipped by 3 bases and J by 7 bases; unmatched bases: 2. This CDR3 region has 13 residues. The CDR3 here is CASSLTGDQPQHF. In DNA, the CDR3 is TGTGCCAGCAGTTTGACAGGGGACCAGCCCCAGCATTTT.

The J gene is TRBJ2-7, the V gene TRBV19, with D unresolved. In germline, CDR1 is LNHDA, CDR2 SQIVND (reference sequence). V lost 1 base to trimming and J lost 4 bases, with 5 bases between them. The CDR3 contains 12 residues. The CDR3, as DNA: TGTGCCAGTAGTATAGGAGGATACGAGCAGTACTTC. Translating it yields CASSIGGYEQYF.

As DNA, the CDR3 is TGTGCCACCTCGACAGGGAATCAGCCCCAGCATTTT. It yields the protein CATSTGNQPQHF. The gene calls are TRBV28 and TRBJ1-5; 7 bases match TRBD1. Germline CDR1 is MDHEN and CDR2 is SYDVKM. V lost 10 bases and J lost 4; bases outside the gene matches: 4. The CDR3 is 12 residues long.

This clone was observed a handful of times. The chain carries TRBV5-1 and TRBJ2-5; D might be TRBD1 (6 bases). CDR1 SGHRS and CDR2 YFSETQ come from the germline V gene. The CDR3 extends over 14 amino acids. V shed 4 bases and J shed 1 base, with 11 bases lying between them. The DNA for the CDR3 is TGCGCCAGCAGCCCAACAGGGTCCCAAGAGACCCAGTACTTC. Its protein product is CASSPTGSQETQYF. The entire variable domain, with the rest obtained from reference TRBV5-1 and TRBJ2-5, is as follows: KAGVTQTPRYLIKTRGQQVTLSCSPISGHRSVSWYQQTPGQGLQFLFEYFSETQRNKGNFPGRFSGRQFSNSRSEMNVSTLELGDSALYLCASSPTGSQETQYFGPGTRLLVL.

CDR3 region: CASSRGASNEKLFF. CDR3 sequence (DNA): TGTGCCAGCAGTCGCGGGGCTTCTAATGAAAAACTGTTTTTT. The chain carries TRBV6-6 and TRBJ1-4; a possible D gene is TRBD1 (5 bases). CDR1 MNHNY and CDR2 SVGAGI come from the germline V gene (reference sequence). Trimming left V 5 bases short and J 3 bases short, with 10 bases between. The CDR3 is 14 residues long.

The V and J genes are TRBV14 and TRBJ2-7; D is ambiguous. Trimming removed 4 bases at V and 4 bases at J, with 5 bases between. The CDR3 consists of 11 residues. Per germline, CDR1 SGHDN and CDR2 FVKESK. Here the CDR3 reads CASSPPYEQYF. Written as DNA, the CDR3 is TGTGCCAGCAGCCCCCCTTACGAGCAGTACTTC.

The rearrangement uses TRBV30 and TRBJ2-7, with D maybe TRBD1 (6 bases). Germline assignment: CDR1 GTSNPN and CDR2 SVGIG (reference sequence). The CDR3 runs 14 residues. Trimming took 2 bases from V and 3 from J, leaving 14 bases between them. CDR3 sequence reads: CAWSLETGNYEQYF. The CDR3 nucleotides are TGTGCCTGGAGTCTGGAAACAGGGAACTACGAGCAGTACTTC.

This sequence joins TRBV5-4 and TRBJ1-1; D unresolved. V was cut by 3 bases and J by 4 bases, with 16 bases left in between. CDR3 length: 15 residues. Germline lookup yields CDR1 SGHNT and CDR2 YYREEE (reference sequence). The CDR3 reads CASSSRTGRATEAFF. CDR3 DNA: TGTGCCAGCAGCTCTAGGACCGGGAGAGCCACTGAAGCTTTCTTT.

The chain uses TRBV11-3 and TRBJ2-2, with D uncertain. Germline V lookup: CDR1 SGHNT, CDR2 YENEEA. Trimming took 4 bases from V and 6 from J, leaving 3 bases between them. CDR3 length: 11 residues. Written as DNA, the CDR3 is TGTGCCAGCAGCTCGTCCGGGGAGCTGTTTTTT. Translated, it gives CASSSSGELFF. Based on the CDR3 plus reference TRBV11-3 and TRBJ2-2, the full variable domain is EAGVVQSPRYKIIEKKQPVAFWCNPISGHNTLYWYLQNLGQGPELLIRYENEEAVDDSQLPKDRFSAERLKGVDSTLKIQPAELGDSAVYLCASSSSGELFFGEGSRLTVL.

The rearrangement links TRBV6-1 to TRBJ1-6, with D maybe TRBD1 (5 bases). Trimming shortened V by 3 bases and J by 7 bases, and 13 bases separated the two germline ends. In germline, CDR1 is MNHNS, CDR2 SASEGT. The CDR3 runs to 15 residues. Written as DNA, the CDR3 is TGTGCCAGCAGTGAGCAGGGCCCGCTCAATTCACCCCTCCACTTT. Protein: CASSEQGPLNSPLHF.

The chain uses TRBV15 and TRBJ2-5, with a possible D match to TRBD2 (5 bases). V lost 5 bases to trimming and J lost 5 bases, with 18 bases between them. The CDR3 spans 15 residues. Germline-derived CDR1 and CDR2 are LNHNV and YYDKDF (reference sequence). The CDR3, as DNA: TGTGCCACCAGCGCGAGCCACTCGGGCGGGGAGACCCAGTACTTC. Translating gives CATSASHSGGETQYF.

V usage is TRBV19 and J usage is TRBJ2-7; 9 positions match TRBD1. The ends lost 5 bases at V and 3 bases at J; junction bases unmatched: 8. The CDR3 runs to 15 residues. The germline gives CDR1 LNHDA, CDR2 SQIVND (reference sequence). The CDR3 loop reads CASSGPGQGIYEQYF. DNA for the CDR3: TGTGCCAGTAGTGGACCGGGACAGGGAATCTACGAGCAGTACTTC.

This rearrangement joins TRBV9 to TRBJ1-3, with D possibly TRBD1 on 6 matching bases. V dropped 0 bases and J dropped 3 bases, with 10 bases sitting between them. CDR3 size: 15 residues. Germline V lookup: CDR1 SGDLS, CDR2 YYNGEE. CDR3 residues: CASSVAGEGGNTIYF. CDR3 DNA: TGTGCCAGCAGCGTAGCAGGGGAAGGTGGAAACACCATATATTTT.

In its sample, this clone was seen a few times. The chain employs TRBV5-8 and TRBJ1-1; TRBD1 agrees at 7 bases. The CDR3 spans 12 residues. Per the germline V gene, CDR1 is SGHTS and CDR2 is YDEGEE. After removal of 5 bases from V and 6 bases from J, the junction contained 4 bases not matched to a gene. The CDR3 loop is CASSYRGPEAFF. Written as DNA, the CDR3 is TGTGCCAGCAGTTACAGGGGCCCTGAAGCTTTCTTT.

The V and J genes are TRBV5-1 and TRBJ1-1; D possibly corresponds to TRBD1 (6 bases). The CDR3 sequence is 12 residues long. Germline-derived CDR1 and CDR2 are SGHRS and YFSETQ. V shed 2 bases and J shed 8 bases, with 10 bases lying between them. CDR3 nucleotides: TGCGCCAGCAGCTTCCCTGACAGGGAAGCTTTCTTT. It encodes CASSFPDREAFF.

The J gene is TRBJ1-6, the V gene TRBV5-4, with 9 bases lining up with TRBD1. CDR1 and CDR2 from the germline V gene are SGHNT and YYREEE (reference sequence). The J segment lost 8 bases and the V segment lost 6 bases, leaving 6 bases of the junction unmatched. The CDR3 extends over 14 amino acids. Here the CDR3 reads CASNNRDRDSPLHF. The CDR3 coding sequence is TGTGCCAGCAACAACCGGGACAGGGATTCACCCCTCCACTTT.

In DNA, the CDR3 is TGTGCCAGCAGCCCCCCGGGGGTGAGGGGCACTGAAGCTTTCTTT. Amino acid sequence: CASSPPGVRGTEAFF. V usage is TRBV7-9 and J usage is TRBJ1-1; D perhaps matches TRBD1 (5 bases). Germline V gene data show CDR1 as SEHNR and CDR2 as FQNEAQ (reference sequence). This CDR3 is built from 15 residues. Trimming removed 5 bases at V and 4 bases at J, with 17 bases between.

The chain recombines TRBV14 with TRBJ1-1; TRBD1 is a possible D gene (6 bases). This CDR3 is 14 amino acids long. The V end lost 4 bases, the J end lost 4 bases, and 13 bases lay between the germline ends. Germline-derived CDR1 and CDR2 are SGHDN and FVKESK. The CDR3: CASSLQQGTTEAFF. CDR3 DNA: TGTGCCAGCAGCCTTCAACAGGGCACCACTGAAGCTTTCTTT.

The chain couples TRBV4-2 to TRBJ1-6; unclear D gene. The V gene's germline CDR1 is LGHNA and CDR2 YNFKEQ. The length of the CDR3 is 16 residues. V was clipped by 1 base and J by 0 bases, with 7 bases between them. CDR3 sequence reads: CASSQASSSYNSPLHF. The CDR3 DNA is TGTGCCAGCAGCCAAGCGTCGAGCTCCTATAATTCACCCCTCCACTTT.

J is TRBJ1-5 and V is TRBV15; no clear D. V was trimmed by 5 bases and J by 0 bases, leaving 8 bases between them. Germline lookup yields CDR1 LNHNV and CDR2 YYDKDF (reference sequence). The CDR3 length is 14 residues. CDR3 in DNA: TGTGCCACCAGCCTCGCGAATAGCAATCAGCCCCAGCATTTT. Translation gives CATSLANSNQPQHF.

This chain joins TRBV11-3 and TRBJ2-3; no reliable D call. Looked up from germline, CDR1 is SGHNT and CDR2 is YENEEA. Deletions cut 0 bases from V and 6 bases from J, with 10 bases between. The CDR3 contains 14 residues. The CDR3 spells CASSLDPLSDTQYF. DNA of the CDR3: TGTGCCAGCAGCTTAGACCCCCTTTCGGATACGCAGTATTTT.

A single count supports this clone. V is TRBV6-5 and J is TRBJ1-3; TRBD1 is a possible D gene (6 bases). V lost 0 bases and J lost 2, with 11 bases in between. In germline, CDR1 is MNHEY, CDR2 SVGAGI. The CDR3 is made up of 16 amino acids. CDR3 sequence: CASSYSNRVPGNTIYF. For the CDR3, the DNA is TGTGCCAGCAGTTACTCAAACAGGGTTCCTGGAAACACCATATATTTT.

The chain has TRBV2 and TRBJ2-2, with D possibly being TRBD1 (6 bases). The CDR3 has 14 residues. From germline, CDR1 is SNHLY and CDR2 FYNNEI. The V gene lost 6 bases and the J gene lost 1 base, with 9 bases spanning the gap. The CDR3 spells CASRDSLNTGELFF. CDR3 coding DNA: TGTGCCAGCAGGGACAGCCTGAACACCGGGGAGCTGTTTTTT.

The V gene is TRBV19, the J gene TRBJ2-1, with 8 positions matching TRBD2. The CDR3 is 15 residues long. J lost 0 bases, V lost 11 bases, and 9 bases had no gene match. Germline V gives CDR1 LNHDA, CDR2 SQIVND (reference sequence). The CDR3 DNA follows: TGTGCCTCGAAACGGGGGGGGGACTCCTACAATGAGCAGTTCTTC. This codes for CASKRGGDSYNEQFF. Variable domain in full (rest from reference TRBV19 and TRBJ2-1): DGGITQSPKYLFRKEGQNVTLSCEQNLNHDAMYWYRQDPGQGLRLIYYSQIVNDFQKGDIAEGYSVSREKKESFPLTVTSAQKNPTAFYLCASKRGGDSYNEQFFGPGTRLTVL.

The rearrangement uses TRBV18 and TRBJ1-3; 8 bases are shared with TRBD1. Germline V gene data show CDR1 as KGHSH and CDR2 as LQKENI. The CDR3 runs to 16 residues. V lost 3 bases to trimming and J lost 0 bases; unmatched junction nucleotides: 4. DNA of the CDR3: TGTGCCAGCTCACCCGATACAGGGGGCTCTGGAAACACCATATATTTT. Residues: CASSPDTGGSGNTIYF.

The chain is built from TRBV2 and TRBJ2-1; TRBD2 matches 15 bases. This CDR3 is built from 15 residues. The trim removed 2 bases at V and 10 bases at J, leaving 3 bases unmatched. The germline V gene encodes CDR1 SNHLY and CDR2 FYNNEI. DNA of the CDR3: TGTGCCAGCAGTGAAACAGGGACTAGCGGGGGGGAGCAGTTCTTC. This gives the protein CASSETGTSGGEQFF.